Each of the 23 T cell receptor beta chains below was sequenced from the same sample in a study of blood T cell repertoires in COVID-19. Assay: immunoSEQ multiplex PCR; the TCRdb copy retains only in-frame clones and omits some. The table includes about 190,000 clones, approximately 84% detected once. The sequencing sample was made of peripheral blood. These receptor sequences come from a woman aged 70-85 years with active or convalescent COVID-19.

The chain is built from TRBV4-1 and TRBJ2-1; D is possibly TRBD2 (5 bases). CDR1 is MGHRA and CDR2 is YSYEKL in the germline V gene. Deletions cut 5 bases from V and 7 bases from J, with 36 bases between. The CDR3 has 21 amino acids. The CDR3 loop reads CASSLRDLASLGGRGGNEQFF. Here the CDR3 DNA reads TGCGCCAGCAGCTTGAGAGACCTAGCCTCCCTTGGCGGGCGCGGCGGGAATGAGCAGTTCTTC.

This clone was observed a few times. The rearrangement uses TRBV7-9 and TRBJ2-1; 9 bases map to TRBD2. The CDR3 length is 17 residues. Germline CDR1 SEHNR, CDR2 FQNEAQ (reference sequence). Unmatched junction bases numbered 5, after V lost 1 base and J lost 1 base. The CDR3 spells CASSLDSGGGSYNEQFF. The CDR3 nucleotides read TGTGCCAGCAGCTTAGATAGCGGGGGCGGGTCCTACAATGAGCAGTTCTTC.

The rearrangement joins TRBV6-5 to TRBJ1-4, with 7 bases aligning to TRBD1. The junction had 7 bases not matched to a gene; V was cut back by 1 base and J by 5 bases. CDR1 and CDR2 (germline): MNHEY, SVGAGI. The CDR3 length is 16 residues. The CDR3 region has the DNA TGTGCCAGCAGTTACTTCCCGGGACAGCCAAATGAAAAACTGTTTTTT. Its translation: CASSYFPGQPNEKLFF.

The chain is built from TRBV19 and TRBJ1-5, with 9 bases lining up with TRBD1. Germline lookup yields CDR1 LNHDA and CDR2 SQIVND (reference sequence). The length of the CDR3 is 15 residues. After removal of 3 bases from V and 6 bases from J, the junction contained 6 bases not matched to a gene. The CDR3 bases are TGTGCCAGTAGTATGGGCGGGACAGGGAGTCAGCCCCAGCATTTT. Residues: CASSMGGTGSQPQHF.

The rearrangement joins TRBV18 to TRBJ1-6; 8 bases fit TRBD1. The CDR3 totals 16 residues. The ends lost 3 bases at V and 7 bases at J; junction bases unmatched: 8. CDR1 is KGHSH, CDR2 LQKENI, per germline. For the CDR3, the DNA is TGTGCCAGCTCACCGATTCCGGACAGGGAGAATTCACCCCTCCACTTT. Residues: CASSPIPDRENSPLHF.

The V gene is TRBV6-5, the J gene TRBJ2-7; D is uncertain. Trimming left V 2 bases short and J 0 bases short, with 8 bases between. This CDR3 spans 14 amino acids. Germline CDR1 and CDR2: MNHEY and SVGAGI. In nucleotides, the CDR3 is TGTGCCAGCAGTTACGGGTCTAGCTCCTACGAGCAGTACTTC. It specifies CASSYGSSSYEQYF.

The rearrangement joins TRBV3-1 (or the pseudogene TRBV3-2) to TRBJ1-6; TRBD1 is a possible D gene (5 bases). Germline V lookup: CDR1 LGHDT, CDR2 YNNKEL (reference sequence). V lost 0 bases, J lost 8 bases, and 14 bases lay in between. CDR3 length: 16 residues. CDR3 sequence: CASSQDWGIQDSPLHF. As DNA, the CDR3 is TGTGCCAGCAGCCAAGATTGGGGCATACAGGATTCACCCCTCCACTTT.

On this clone itself: Other nucleotide sequences from this sample produce the same CDR3. This sequence joins TRBV19 and TRBJ1-1; D not certain. Per germline, CDR1 LNHDA and CDR2 SQIVND (reference sequence). The CDR3 spans 12 residues. Trimming cost V 6 bases and J 3 bases, with 8 bases left between them. In nucleotides, the CDR3 is TGTGCCAGTAGATTGGGAGACACTGAAGCTTTCTTT. It encodes CASRLGDTEAFF.

The V gene is TRBV11-2, the J gene TRBJ2-1; D is unresolved. V gave up 2 bases and J gave up 4 bases, with 12 bases separating them. The germline V gene encodes CDR1 SGHAT and CDR2 FQNNGV. This CDR3 has 15 residues. DNA for the CDR3: TGTGCCAGCAGCTTATCGTTCCCGCAGTACAATGAGCAGTTCTTC. The encoded protein is CASSLSFPQYNEQFF. Using reference TRBV11-2 and TRBJ2-1 for the parts outside the CDR3, the full variable domain is EAGVAQSPRYKIIEKRQSVAFWCNPISGHATLYWYQQILGQGPKLLIQFQNNGVVDDSQLPKDRFSAERLKGVDSTLKIQPAKLEDSAVYLCASSLSFPQYNEQFFGPGTRLTVL.

The V and J genes are TRBV5-1 and TRBJ2-5; TRBD2 aligns across 8 bases. CDR3 length equals 13 residues. J lost 5 bases, V lost 4 bases, and 4 bases had no gene match. The germline V gene has CDR1 SGHRS and CDR2 YFSETQ. The chain's CDR3 is CASSPGTSETQYF. In DNA form, the CDR3 reads TGCGCCAGCAGCCCGGGGACTAGTGAGACCCAGTACTTC.

The chain combines TRBV12-5 with TRBJ2-5, with D perhaps TRBD2 (6 bases). The V gene lost 6 bases and the J gene lost 2 bases, with 10 bases spanning the gap. Germline-derived CDR1 and CDR2 are LGHNT and FRNRAP. The CDR3 is 13 residues long. CDR3 sequence reads: CASGGTFQETQYF. In DNA form, the CDR3 reads TGTGCTAGTGGCGGGACTTTTCAAGAGACCCAGTACTTC.

This chain uses TRBV4-2 with TRBJ1-1, with TRBD1 identical over 7 bases. CDR3 length equals 14 residues. Germline V lookup: CDR1 LGHNA, CDR2 YNFKEQ. The ends lost 5 bases at V and 1 base at J; junction bases unmatched: 4. This chain's CDR3 is CASSKTGRNTEAFF. The CDR3 nucleotides read TGTGCCAGCAGCAAGACAGGGCGGAACACTGAAGCTTTCTTT.

The rearrangement joins TRBV5-1 to TRBJ1-5; D gene unclear. The germline V gene encodes CDR1 SGHRS and CDR2 YFSETQ. The CDR3 is 16 residues long. V lost 0 bases and J lost 4, with 14 bases in between. As DNA, the CDR3 is TGCGCCAGCAGCTTGGACGGATCCTCGGGGAATCAGCCCCAGCATTTT. Its protein is CASSLDGSSGNQPQHF. The full variable domain, in which reference TRBV5-1 and TRBJ1-5 provide the parts outside the CDR3, is KAGVTQTPRYLIKTRGQQVTLSCSPISGHRSVSWYQQTPGQGLQFLFEYFSETQRNKGNFPGRFSGRQFSNSRSEMNVSTLELGDSALYLCASSLDGSSGNQPQHFGDGTRLSIL.

The chain couples TRBV18 to TRBJ1-5, with D tentatively TRBD1 (5 bases). The CDR3 covers 16 residues. Trimming took off 4 bases at V and 3 bases at J, with 16 bases between the two ends. The germline gives CDR1 KGHSH, CDR2 LQKENI. The CDR3 nucleotides read TGTGCCAGCTCACTCGACGGAAGGGGCGACAATCAGCCCCAGCATTTT. Translation: CASSLDGRGDNQPQHF.

This clone has more than one count but fewer than ten. The gene calls are TRBV5-4 and TRBJ2-1; TRBD2 agrees at 11 bases. CDR3 length equals 16 residues. J gave up 7 bases and V 4 bases, and 10 bases lay outside the gene matches. The V gene's germline CDR1 is SGHNT and CDR2 YYREEE (reference sequence). The CDR3 bases are TGTGCCAGCAGCGAAGGTCCCGGGACTAGCGGTAATGAGCAGTTCTTC. Protein sequence: CASSEGPGTSGNEQFF.

The chain links TRBV29-1 to TRBJ1-1; D unresolved. The V gene's germline CDR1 is SQVTM and CDR2 ANQGSEA. V lost 4 bases and J 5 bases, leaving 11 bases between the germline ends. This CDR3 comprises 12 residues. The CDR3 region has the DNA TGCAGCGTTGGTTCGGGGTGGACTGAAGCTTTCTTT. It is translated as CSVGSGWTEAFF.

The chain couples TRBV19 to TRBJ1-5; 10 nucleotides agree with TRBD1. The germline gives CDR1 LNHDA, CDR2 SQIVND (reference sequence). The V segment lost 7 bases and the J segment 6 bases; nucleotides outside the gene matches: 9. The CDR3 contains 15 residues. CDR3 sequence: CASTWGQGNGQPQHF. The CDR3 region has the DNA TGTGCCAGTACCTGGGGACAGGGGAATGGTCAGCCCCAGCATTTT.

This rearrangement joins TRBV7-9 to TRBJ2-7; 7 bases map to TRBD2. Germline V lookup: CDR1 SEHNR, CDR2 FQNEAQ (reference sequence). Trimming removed 4 bases from V and 3 bases from J; junction bases left unmatched: 6. The CDR3 length is 14 residues. DNA for the CDR3: TGTGCCAGCAGCTCGGGGGACTACAACTACGAGCAGTACTTC. Translation: CASSSGDYNYEQYF.

The chain is built from TRBV9 and TRBJ2-5; D remains unclear. CDR1 and CDR2 (germline): SGDLS, YYNGEE. V was trimmed by 4 bases and J by 4 bases, leaving 14 bases between them. The CDR3 runs 14 residues. CDR3 nucleotide sequence: TGTGCCAGCAGCCCCCATTCCGCCGGAGAGACCCAGTACTTC. Amino acids: CASSPHSAGETQYF.

A single count supports this clone. J is TRBJ2-7 and V is TRBV5-1; 8 bases line up with TRBD2. The CDR3 length is 14 residues. After removal of 5 bases from V and 7 bases from J, the junction contained 11 bases not matched to a gene. Looked up from germline, CDR1 is SGHRS and CDR2 is YFSETQ. The CDR3 DNA reads as TGCGCCAGCAGAGGGGCAGCGGGAGAGGGAGAGCAGTACTTC. Translated, it gives CASRGAAGEGEQYF. The variable domain in full, completed from reference TRBV5-1 and TRBJ2-7, reads KAGVTQTPRYLIKTRGQQVTLSCSPISGHRSVSWYQQTPGQGLQFLFEYFSETQRNKGNFPGRFSGRQFSNSRSEMNVSTLELGDSALYLCASRGAAGEGEQYFGPGTRLTVT.

This chain links TRBV7-9 with TRBJ2-7, with TRBD1 matching over 10 bases. The CDR3 is made up of 15 amino acids. J lost 2 bases, V lost 6 bases, and 7 bases had no gene match. Per germline, CDR1 SEHNR and CDR2 FQNEAQ (reference sequence). Written as DNA, the CDR3 is TGTGCCAGCAGTCATCCGGGACAGGGGACCTACGAGCAGTACTTC. It codes for CASSHPGQGTYEQYF.

The V gene is TRBV20-1, the J gene TRBJ1-2; 7 nucleotides line up with TRBD1. Germline values: CDR1 DFQATT, CDR2 SNEGSKA (reference sequence). CDR3 length: 11 residues. CDR3 nucleotide sequence: TGCAGCGGGGACAGTAACTATGGCTACACCTTC. Protein product: CSGDSNYGYTF.

This rearrangement joins TRBV5-4 to TRBJ2-1; D is ambiguous. Trimming stripped 0 bases from V and 8 bases from J, with 9 bases between. The length of the CDR3 is 13 residues. Germline lookup yields CDR1 SGHNT and CDR2 YYREEE (reference sequence). Here the CDR3 DNA reads TGTGCCAGCAGCTTGGAAGCTCGGTATGAGCAGTTCTTC. It codes for CASSLEARYEQFF. The complete variable domain, with remaining parts taken from reference TRBV5-4 and TRBJ2-1, reads ETGVTQSPTHLIKTRGQQVTLRCSSQSGHNTVSWYQQALGQGPQFIFQYYREEENGRGNFPPRFSGLQFPNYSSELNVNALELDDSALYLCASSLEARYEQFFGPGTRLTVL.